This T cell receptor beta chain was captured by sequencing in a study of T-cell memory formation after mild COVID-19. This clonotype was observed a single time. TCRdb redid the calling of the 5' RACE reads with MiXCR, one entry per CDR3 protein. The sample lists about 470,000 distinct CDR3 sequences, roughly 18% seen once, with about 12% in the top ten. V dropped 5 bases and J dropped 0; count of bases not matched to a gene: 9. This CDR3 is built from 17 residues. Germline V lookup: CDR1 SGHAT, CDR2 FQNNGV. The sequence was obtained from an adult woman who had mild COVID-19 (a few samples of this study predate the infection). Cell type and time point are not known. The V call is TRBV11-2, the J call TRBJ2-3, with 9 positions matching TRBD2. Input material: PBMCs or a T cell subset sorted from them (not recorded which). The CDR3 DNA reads TGTGCCAGCAGCCATAGCGGGGGAACGGGGAGCACAGATACGCAGTATTTT. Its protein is CASSHSGGTGSTDTQYF.